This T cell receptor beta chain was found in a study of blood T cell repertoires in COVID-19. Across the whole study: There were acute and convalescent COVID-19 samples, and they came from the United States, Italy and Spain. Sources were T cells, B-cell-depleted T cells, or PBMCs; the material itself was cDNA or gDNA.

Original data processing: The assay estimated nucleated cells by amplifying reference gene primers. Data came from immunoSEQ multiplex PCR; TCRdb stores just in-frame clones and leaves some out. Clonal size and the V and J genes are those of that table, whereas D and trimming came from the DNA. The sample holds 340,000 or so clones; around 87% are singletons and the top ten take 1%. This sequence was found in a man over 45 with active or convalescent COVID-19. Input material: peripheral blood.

CDR3 sequence: CASSTPGQGGYEQYF. The CDR3 DNA reads as TGTGCCAGTAGTACCCCGGGACAGGGGGGCTACGAGCAGTACTTC. This chain uses TRBV19 with TRBJ2-7; 11 nucleotides align to TRBD1. Losses at the gene ends were 4 bases for V and 3 bases for J; bases not matched to a gene: 5. The germline CDR1 and CDR2 sequences are LNHDA and SQIVND (reference sequence). There are 15 residues in the CDR3.